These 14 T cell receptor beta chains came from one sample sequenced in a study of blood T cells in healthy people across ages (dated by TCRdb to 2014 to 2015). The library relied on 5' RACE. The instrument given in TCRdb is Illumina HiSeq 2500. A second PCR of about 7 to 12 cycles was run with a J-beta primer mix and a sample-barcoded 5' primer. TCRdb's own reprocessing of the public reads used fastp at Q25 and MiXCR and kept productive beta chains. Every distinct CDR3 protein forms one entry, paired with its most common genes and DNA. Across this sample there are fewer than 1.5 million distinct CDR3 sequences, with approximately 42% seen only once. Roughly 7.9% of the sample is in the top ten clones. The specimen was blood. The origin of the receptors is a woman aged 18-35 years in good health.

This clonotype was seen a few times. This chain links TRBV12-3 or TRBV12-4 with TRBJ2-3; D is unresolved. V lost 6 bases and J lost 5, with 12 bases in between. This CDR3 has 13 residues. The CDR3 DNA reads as TGTGCCAGCAGCCCCCAATCCGGAGATACGCAGTATTTT. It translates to CASSPQSGDTQYF.

The chain's CDR3 is CSAFDWYNEQFF. CDR3 sequence (DNA): TGCAGTGCTTTTGACTGGTACAATGAGCAGTTCTTC. The V and J genes are TRBV20-1 and TRBJ2-1, with D uncertain. The V gene lost 5 bases and the J gene lost 4 bases, with 9 bases spanning the gap. Per germline, CDR1 DFQATT and CDR2 SNEGSKA (reference sequence). This CDR3 has 12 residues.

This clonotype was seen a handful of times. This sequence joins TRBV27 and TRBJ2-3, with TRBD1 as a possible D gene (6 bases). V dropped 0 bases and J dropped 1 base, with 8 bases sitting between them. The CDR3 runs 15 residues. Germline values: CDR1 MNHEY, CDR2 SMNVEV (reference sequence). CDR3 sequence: CASSLSRGGTDTQYF. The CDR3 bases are TGTGCCAGCAGTTTATCCAGGGGAGGCACAGATACGCAGTATTTT.

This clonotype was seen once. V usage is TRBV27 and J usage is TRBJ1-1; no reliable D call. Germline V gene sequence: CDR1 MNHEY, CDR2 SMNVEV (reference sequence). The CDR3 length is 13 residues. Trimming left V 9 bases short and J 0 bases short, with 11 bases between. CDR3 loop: CASTDGMNTEAFF. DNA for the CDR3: TGTGCCAGTACGGACGGCATGAACACTGAAGCTTTCTTT.

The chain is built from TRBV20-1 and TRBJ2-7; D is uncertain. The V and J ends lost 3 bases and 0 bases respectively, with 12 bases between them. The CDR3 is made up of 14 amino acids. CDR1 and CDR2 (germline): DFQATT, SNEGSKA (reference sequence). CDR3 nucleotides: TGCAGTGCTAGTCCCCGGTCAAGCTCCTACGAGCAGTACTTC. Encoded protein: CSASPRSSSYEQYF.

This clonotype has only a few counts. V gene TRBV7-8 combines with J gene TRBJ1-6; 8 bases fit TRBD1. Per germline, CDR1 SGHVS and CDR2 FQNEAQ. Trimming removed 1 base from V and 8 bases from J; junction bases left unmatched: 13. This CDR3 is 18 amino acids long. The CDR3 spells CASSLVSRGHVIDSPLHF. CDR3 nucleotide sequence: TGTGCCAGCAGCTTAGTTAGCAGGGGGCATGTGATTGATTCACCCCTCCACTTT.

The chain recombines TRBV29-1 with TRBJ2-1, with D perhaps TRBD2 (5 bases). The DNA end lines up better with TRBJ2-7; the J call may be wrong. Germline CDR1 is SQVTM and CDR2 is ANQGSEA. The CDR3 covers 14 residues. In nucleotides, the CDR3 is TGCAGCGTTGTGGGGAGTGGCTCCTACAATGAGCAGTACTTC. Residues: CSVVGSGSYNEQYF.

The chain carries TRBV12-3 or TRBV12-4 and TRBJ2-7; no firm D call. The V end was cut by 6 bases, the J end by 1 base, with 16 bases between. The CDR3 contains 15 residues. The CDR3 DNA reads TGTGCCAGCAGCCAGGACGGAGTAGCTTCCTACGAGCAGTACTTC. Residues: CASSQDGVASYEQYF.

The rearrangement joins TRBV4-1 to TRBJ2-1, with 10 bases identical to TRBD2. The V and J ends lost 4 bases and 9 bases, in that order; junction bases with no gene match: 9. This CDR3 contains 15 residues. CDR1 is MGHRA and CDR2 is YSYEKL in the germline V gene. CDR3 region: CASSLLAGEGGEQFF. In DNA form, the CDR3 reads TGCGCCAGCAGCCTCCTAGCGGGAGAAGGAGGTGAGCAGTTCTTC.

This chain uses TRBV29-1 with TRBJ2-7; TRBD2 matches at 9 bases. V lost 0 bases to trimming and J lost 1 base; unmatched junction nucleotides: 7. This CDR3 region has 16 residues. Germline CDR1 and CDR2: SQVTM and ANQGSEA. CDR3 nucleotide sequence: TGCAGCGTTGAAGATTCCGGGGGACTAGCTTCCTACGAGCAGTACTTC. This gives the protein CSVEDSGGLASYEQYF.

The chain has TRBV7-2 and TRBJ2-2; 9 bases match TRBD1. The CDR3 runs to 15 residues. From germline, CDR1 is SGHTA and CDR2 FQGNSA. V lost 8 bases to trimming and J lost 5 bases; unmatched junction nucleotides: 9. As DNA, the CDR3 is TGTGCCAGCTCCCCGCGGGGACAGGGTACCGGGGAGCTGTTTTTT. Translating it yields CASSPRGQGTGELFF.

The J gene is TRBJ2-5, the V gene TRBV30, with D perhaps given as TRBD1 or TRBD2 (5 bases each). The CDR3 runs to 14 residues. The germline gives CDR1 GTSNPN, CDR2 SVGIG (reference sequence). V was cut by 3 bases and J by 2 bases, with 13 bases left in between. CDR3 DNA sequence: TGTGCCTGGAGATCGTGGGGGTTACAAGAGACCCAGTACTTC. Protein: CAWRSWGLQETQYF.

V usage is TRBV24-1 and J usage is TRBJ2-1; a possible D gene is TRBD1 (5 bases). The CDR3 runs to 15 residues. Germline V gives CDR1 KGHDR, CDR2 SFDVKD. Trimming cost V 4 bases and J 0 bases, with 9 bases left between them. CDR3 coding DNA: TGTGCCACCAGTGACACAGGTAGCTCCTACAATGAGCAGTTCTTC. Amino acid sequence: CATSDTGSSYNEQFF.

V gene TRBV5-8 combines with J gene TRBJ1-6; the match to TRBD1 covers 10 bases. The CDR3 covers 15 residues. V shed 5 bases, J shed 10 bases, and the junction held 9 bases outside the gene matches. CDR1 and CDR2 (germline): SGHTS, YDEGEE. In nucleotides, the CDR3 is TGTGCCAGCAGTACCGACAGGGGGCTTTTCTCACCCCTCCACTTT. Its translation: CASSTDRGLFSPLHF.